The 13 T cell receptor beta chains presented below share a single source sample, sequenced in a study of T cell changes during pregnancy in multiple sclerosis. Method: immunoSEQ multiplex PCR; TCRdb's copy keeps in-frame clones and lacks some. Among about 58,000 clones listed, more than 80% were seen once. Material: CD4+ T cells from peripheral blood mononuclear cells, obtained after pregnancy. These receptors all come from a female donor in good health, enrolled as a control in a pregnancy study.

The V gene is TRBV19, the J gene TRBJ1-5; 7 nucleotides align to TRBD1. Germline assignment: CDR1 LNHDA and CDR2 SQIVND (reference sequence). CDR3 length: 15 amino acids. The V gene end was trimmed by 2 bases and the J gene end by 5 bases; junction bases not matched to a gene: 6. CDR3 sequence (DNA): TGTGCCAGTAGTATAAGCCCAGGGGGAGATCAGCCCCAGCATTTT. Translation: CASSISPGGDQPQHF.

The gene calls are TRBV19 and TRBJ2-3; the match to TRBD2 covers 7 bases. The V gene's germline CDR1 is LNHDA and CDR2 SQIVND (reference sequence). CDR3 length: 13 amino acids. V was pared by 2 bases and J by 5 bases, with 1 base of the junction left unmatched. The CDR3 coding sequence is TGTGCCAGTAGTATATCGGGGGGAGATACGCAGTATTTT. Its translation is CASSISGGDTQYF.

The chain joins TRBV18 to TRBJ2-5; D not resolved. V was cut by 3 bases and J by 5 bases, with 4 bases left in between. Germline V gives CDR1 KGHSH, CDR2 LQKENI. The CDR3 consists of 11 residues. CDR3: CASSPGETQYF. The CDR3 nucleotides read TGTGCCAGCTCACCCGGGGAGACCCAGTACTTC.

The chain employs TRBV30 and TRBJ1-1; no definite D call. V lost 8 bases and J lost 8, with 15 bases in between. Germline CDR1 reads GTSNPN; CDR2 reads SVGIG (reference sequence). The length of the CDR3 is 11 residues. CDR3 region: CARWELREAFF. Here the CDR3 DNA reads TGTGCCCGGTGGGAGCTTCGGGAAGCTTTCTTT. Full variable domain (missing parts from reference TRBV30 and TRBJ1-1): SQTIHQWPATLVQPVGSPLSLECTVEGTSNPNLYWYRQAAGRGLQLLFYSVGIGQISSEVPQNLSASRPQDRQFILSSKKLLLSDSGFYLCARWELREAFFGQGTRLTVV.

The rearrangement uses TRBV19 and TRBJ1-4; weak D call: TRBD1 (5 bases). The CDR3 loop spans 14 amino acids. Trimming removed 3 bases from V and 6 bases from J, with 11 bases in between. Per the germline V gene, CDR1 is LNHDA and CDR2 is SQIVND (reference sequence). CDR3 sequence reads: CASSILGVDEKLFF. CDR3 coding DNA: TGTGCCAGTAGTATCTTAGGGGTGGATGAAAAACTGTTTTTT.

The chain couples TRBV19 to TRBJ1-1; the D is unclear. The V end lost 5 bases, the J end lost 6 bases, and 19 bases lay between the germline ends. Looked up from germline, CDR1 is LNHDA and CDR2 is SQIVND (reference sequence). CDR3 length: 15 residues. The CDR3 sequence is CASSPQTGNRPEAFF. CDR3 DNA sequence: TGTGCCAGTAGTCCCCAGACGGGGAATAGGCCTGAAGCTTTCTTT.

This clone was observed once. This rearrangement joins TRBV7-2 to TRBJ2-3, with 7 bases that match TRBD1. Germline V gene data show CDR1 as SGHTA and CDR2 as FQGNSA. Trimming cost V 4 bases and J 3 bases; bases outside gene matches: 10. The CDR3 contains 16 residues. CDR3 DNA sequence: TGTGCCAGCAGCTCAGACAGGGTGGGGAGAACAGATACGCAGTATTTT. Amino acid sequence: CASSSDRVGRTDTQYF.

The V and J genes are TRBV7-9 and TRBJ1-2, with D perhaps TRBD1 (6 bases). V lost 5 bases and J 6 bases, leaving 10 bases between the germline ends. The CDR3 spans 12 residues. Germline CDR1 is SEHNR and CDR2 is FQNEAQ (reference sequence). Here the CDR3 reads CASSQNRDGYTF. The CDR3 coding sequence is TGTGCCAGCAGCCAAAACAGGGATGGCTACACCTTC.

This chain links TRBV6-6 with TRBJ2-5, with D tentatively TRBD1 or TRBD2 (7 bases each). The CDR3 has 15 residues. CDR1 is MNHNY and CDR2 is SVGAGI in the germline V gene (reference sequence). Trimming cost V 4 bases and J 5 bases, with 17 bases left between them. The CDR3 sequence: CASSSSGGAMETQYF. CDR3 nucleotide sequence: TGTGCCAGCAGTTCCTCAGGGGGGGCGATGGAGACCCAGTACTTC.

CDR3 in DNA: TGTGCCAGCAGTTTGGGGCTCGCGGGCAATCAGCCCCAGCATTTT. This encodes CASSLGLAGNQPQHF. The chain joins TRBV27 to TRBJ1-5; the D gene is possibly TRBD1 (5 bases). Germline values: CDR1 MNHEY, CDR2 SMNVEV (reference sequence). V was shortened by 3 bases and J by 2 bases, with 11 bases between the two germline ends. The CDR3 is made up of 15 amino acids.

J is TRBJ2-7 and V is TRBV5-6; TRBD1 agrees at 9 bases. The CDR3 is 15 residues long. With V trimmed by 1 base and J by 2 bases, 4 bases remained unmatched. From germline, CDR1 is SGHDT and CDR2 YYEEEE. The CDR3, as DNA: TGTGCCAGCAGCTTGCCGGGACAGGGACCCTACGAGCAGTACTTC. Its protein product is CASSLPGQGPYEQYF.

The chain carries TRBV30 and TRBJ1-2, with TRBD1 matching 9 bases. The length of the CDR3 is 14 residues. V trimming: 2 bases; J trimming: 8 bases; junction bases outside the gene matches: 9. Germline CDR1 GTSNPN, CDR2 SVGIG (reference sequence). The CDR3 nucleotides are TGTGCCTGGAGTCCACAGGGGGCGGGGGGAGGCTACACCTTC. This codes for CAWSPQGAGGGYTF. Together with reference TRBV30 and TRBJ1-2, the CDR3 gives the full variable domain: SQTIHQWPATLVQPVGSPLSLECTVEGTSNPNLYWYRQAAGRGLQLLFYSVGIGQISSEVPQNLSASRPQDRQFILSSKKLLLSDSGFYLCAWSPQGAGGGYTFGSGTRLTVV.

This clone was seen a single time. The chain recombines TRBV5-4 with TRBJ1-2; possibly TRBD1 for D (5 bases). The ends were cut back, 4 bases at V and 1 base at J, with 8 bases in the middle. This CDR3 has 13 residues. Germline V gene lookup returns CDR1 SGHNT and CDR2 YYREEE (reference sequence). In DNA, the CDR3 is TGTGCCAGCAGCCGGGGGGGTAACTATGGCTACACCTTC. Encoded protein: CASSRGGNYGYTF.